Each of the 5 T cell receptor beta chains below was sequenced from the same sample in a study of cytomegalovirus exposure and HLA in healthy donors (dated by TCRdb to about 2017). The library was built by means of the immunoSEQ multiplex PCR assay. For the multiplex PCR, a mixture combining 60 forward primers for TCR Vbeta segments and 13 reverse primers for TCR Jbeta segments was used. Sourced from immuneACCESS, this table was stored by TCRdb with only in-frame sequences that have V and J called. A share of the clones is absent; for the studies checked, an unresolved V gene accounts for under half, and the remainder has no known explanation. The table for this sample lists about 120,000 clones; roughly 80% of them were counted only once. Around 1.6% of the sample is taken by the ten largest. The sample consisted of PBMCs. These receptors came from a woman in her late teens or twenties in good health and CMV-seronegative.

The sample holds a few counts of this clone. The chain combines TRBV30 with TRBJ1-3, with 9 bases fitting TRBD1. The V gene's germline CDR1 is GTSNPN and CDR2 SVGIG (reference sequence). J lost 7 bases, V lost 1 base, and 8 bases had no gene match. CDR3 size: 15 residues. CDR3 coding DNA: TGTGCCTGGAGTGGGTCGACAGGGGGATGGAACACCATATATTTT. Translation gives CAWSGSTGGWNTIYF. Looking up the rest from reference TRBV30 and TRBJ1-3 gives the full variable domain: SQTIHQWPATLVQPVGSPLSLECTVEGTSNPNLYWYRQAAGRGLQLLFYSVGIGQISSEVPQNLSASRPQDRQFILSSKKLLLSDSGFYLCAWSGSTGGWNTIYFGEGSWLTVV.

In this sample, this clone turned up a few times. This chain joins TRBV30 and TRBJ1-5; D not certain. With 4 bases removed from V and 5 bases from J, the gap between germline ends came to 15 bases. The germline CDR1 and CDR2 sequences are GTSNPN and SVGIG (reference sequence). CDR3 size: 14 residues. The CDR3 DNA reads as TGTGCCTGGACCAGGTTGGGAGGCGATCAGCCCCAGCATTTT. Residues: CAWTRLGGDQPQHF.

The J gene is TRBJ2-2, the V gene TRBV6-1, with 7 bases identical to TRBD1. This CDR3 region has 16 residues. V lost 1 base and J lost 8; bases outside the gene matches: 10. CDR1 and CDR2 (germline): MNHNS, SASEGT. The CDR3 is CASSEEAGGVVGELFF. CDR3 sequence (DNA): TGTGCCAGCAGTGAAGAGGCAGGGGGAGTGGTAGGGGAGCTGTTTTTT.

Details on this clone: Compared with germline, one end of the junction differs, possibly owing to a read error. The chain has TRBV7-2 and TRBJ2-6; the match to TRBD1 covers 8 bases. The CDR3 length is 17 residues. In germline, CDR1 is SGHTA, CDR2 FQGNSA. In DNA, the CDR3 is TGTGCCAGCAGCCCCAGATCGGGGACAGGAGGGGCCAACGGCCTGACTTTC. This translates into CASSPRSGTGGANGLTF.

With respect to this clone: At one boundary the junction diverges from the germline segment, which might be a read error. The chain's CDR3 is CSSSHTLWEGNTEAFF. As DNA, the CDR3 is TGTTCCAGCAGCCACACGCTTTGGGAGGGAAACACTGAAGCTTTCTTT. The rearrangement links TRBV7-9 to TRBJ1-1; D call uncertain. The CDR3 covers 16 residues. In germline, CDR1 is SEHNR, CDR2 FQNEAQ (reference sequence).